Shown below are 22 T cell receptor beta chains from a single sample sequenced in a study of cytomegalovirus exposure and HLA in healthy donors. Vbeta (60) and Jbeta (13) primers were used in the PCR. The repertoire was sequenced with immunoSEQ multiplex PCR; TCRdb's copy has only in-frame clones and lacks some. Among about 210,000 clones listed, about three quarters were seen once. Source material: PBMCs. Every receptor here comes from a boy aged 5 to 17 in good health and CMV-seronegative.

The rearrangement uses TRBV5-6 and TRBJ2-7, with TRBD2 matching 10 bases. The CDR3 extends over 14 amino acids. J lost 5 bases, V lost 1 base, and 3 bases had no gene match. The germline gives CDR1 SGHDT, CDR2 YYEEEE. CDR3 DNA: TGTGCCAGCAGCTTGAGCGGGGGGGTGGACGAGCAGTACTTC. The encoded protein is CASSLSGGVDEQYF. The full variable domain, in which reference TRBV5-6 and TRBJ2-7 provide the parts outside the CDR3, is DAGVTQSPTHLIKTRGQQVTLRCSPKSGHDTVSWYQQALGQGPQFIFQYYEEEERQRGNFPDRFSGHQFPNYSSELNVNALLLGDSALYLCASSLSGGVDEQYFGPGTRLTVT.

The CDR3 bases are TGTGCCAGTAGTATAGGGGTGAGGGTAACCACCTACGAGCAGTACTTC. Residues: CASSIGVRVTTYEQYF. The V call is TRBV19, the J call TRBJ2-7; a possible D gene is TRBD2 (5 bases). This CDR3 contains 16 residues. Germline values: CDR1 LNHDA, CDR2 SQIVND (reference sequence). V was clipped by 1 base and J by 2 bases, with 15 bases between them.

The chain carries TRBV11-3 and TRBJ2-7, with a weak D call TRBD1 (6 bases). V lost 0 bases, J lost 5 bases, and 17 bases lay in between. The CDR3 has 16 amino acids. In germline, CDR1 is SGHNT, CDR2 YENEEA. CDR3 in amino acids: CASSLDPGRGSDEQYF. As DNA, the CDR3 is TGTGCCAGCAGCTTAGATCCAGGCAGGGGATCCGACGAGCAGTACTTC.

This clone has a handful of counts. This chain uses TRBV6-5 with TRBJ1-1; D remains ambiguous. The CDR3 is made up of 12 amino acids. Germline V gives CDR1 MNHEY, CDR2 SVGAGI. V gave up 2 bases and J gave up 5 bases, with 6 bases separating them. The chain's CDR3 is CASSYGPTEAFF. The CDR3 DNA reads TGTGCCAGCAGTTACGGGCCAACTGAAGCTTTCTTT.

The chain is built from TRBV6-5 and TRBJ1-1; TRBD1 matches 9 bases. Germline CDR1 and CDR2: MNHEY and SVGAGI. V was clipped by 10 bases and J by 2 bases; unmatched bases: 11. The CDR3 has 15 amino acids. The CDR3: CATKETGGLNTEAFF. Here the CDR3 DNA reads TGTGCCACCAAAGAGACAGGGGGGCTCAACACTGAAGCTTTCTTT.

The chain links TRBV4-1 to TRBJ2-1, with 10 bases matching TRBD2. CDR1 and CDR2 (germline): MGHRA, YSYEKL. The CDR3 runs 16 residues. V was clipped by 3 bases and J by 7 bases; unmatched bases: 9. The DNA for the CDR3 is TGCGCCAGCAGCCATCCTAGCGGGGGCCGGGGGAATGAGCAGTTCTTC. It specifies CASSHPSGGRGNEQFF.

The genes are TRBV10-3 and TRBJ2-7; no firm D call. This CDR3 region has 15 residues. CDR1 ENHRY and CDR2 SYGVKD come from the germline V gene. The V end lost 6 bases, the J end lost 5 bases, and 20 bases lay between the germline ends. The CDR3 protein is CAISQEVTITHEQYF. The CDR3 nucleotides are TGTGCCATCAGCCAAGAGGTAACAATTACCCACGAGCAGTACTTC.

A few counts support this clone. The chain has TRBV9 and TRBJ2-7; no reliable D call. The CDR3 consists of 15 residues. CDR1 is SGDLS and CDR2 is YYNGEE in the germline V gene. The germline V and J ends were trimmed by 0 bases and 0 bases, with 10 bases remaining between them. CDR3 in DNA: TGTGCCAGCAGCGTAGGAGGCCCGAGCTCCTACGAGCAGTACTTC. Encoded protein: CASSVGGPSSYEQYF.

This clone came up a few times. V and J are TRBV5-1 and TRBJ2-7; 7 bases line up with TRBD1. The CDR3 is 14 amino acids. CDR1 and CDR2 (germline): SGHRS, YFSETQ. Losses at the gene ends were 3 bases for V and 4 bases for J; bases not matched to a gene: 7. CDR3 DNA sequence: TGCGCCAGCAGCTCCCTGGGGACAGCATACGAGCAGTACTTC. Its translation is CASSSLGTAYEQYF.

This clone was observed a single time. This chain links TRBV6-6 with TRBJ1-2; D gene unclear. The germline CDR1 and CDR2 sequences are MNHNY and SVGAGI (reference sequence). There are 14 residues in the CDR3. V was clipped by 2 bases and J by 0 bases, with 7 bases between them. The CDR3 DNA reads TGTGCCAGCAGTTACGTGGCAGCTAACTATGGCTACACCTTC. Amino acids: CASSYVAANYGYTF.

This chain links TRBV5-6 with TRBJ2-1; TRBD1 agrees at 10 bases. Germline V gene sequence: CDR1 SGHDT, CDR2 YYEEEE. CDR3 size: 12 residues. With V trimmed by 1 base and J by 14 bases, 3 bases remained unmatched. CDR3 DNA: TGTGCCAGCAGCTTGATTGGGACAGGGGAGTTCTTC. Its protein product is CASSLIGTGEFF.

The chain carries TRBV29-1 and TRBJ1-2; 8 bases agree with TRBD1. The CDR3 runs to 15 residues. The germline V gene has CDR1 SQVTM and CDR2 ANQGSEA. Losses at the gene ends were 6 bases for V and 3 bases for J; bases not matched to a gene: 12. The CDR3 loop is CSVYGTGHPYYGYTF. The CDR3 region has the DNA TGCAGCGTATACGGGACAGGCCACCCCTACTATGGCTACACCTTC.

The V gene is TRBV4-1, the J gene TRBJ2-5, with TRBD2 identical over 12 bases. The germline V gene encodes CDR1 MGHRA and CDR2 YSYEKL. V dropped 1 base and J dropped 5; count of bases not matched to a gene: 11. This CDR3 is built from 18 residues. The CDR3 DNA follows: TGCGCCAGCAGCCAAGTCAGGAGGACTAGCGGGGTCGCGGAGACCCAGTACTTC. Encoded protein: CASSQVRRTSGVAETQYF.

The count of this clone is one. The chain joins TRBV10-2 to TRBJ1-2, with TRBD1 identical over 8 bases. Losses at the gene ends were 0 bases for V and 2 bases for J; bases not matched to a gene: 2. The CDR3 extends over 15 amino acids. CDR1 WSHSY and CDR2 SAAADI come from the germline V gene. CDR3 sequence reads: CASSESRQGNYGYTF. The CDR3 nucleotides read TGCGCCAGCAGTGAGTCGAGACAGGGGAACTATGGCTACACCTTC.

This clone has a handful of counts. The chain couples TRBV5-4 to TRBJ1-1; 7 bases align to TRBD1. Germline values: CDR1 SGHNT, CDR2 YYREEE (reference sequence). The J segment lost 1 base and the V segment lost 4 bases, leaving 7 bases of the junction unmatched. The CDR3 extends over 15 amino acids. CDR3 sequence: CASSPPTGTNTEAFF. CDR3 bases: TGTGCCAGCAGCCCACCGACAGGGACGAACACTGAAGCTTTCTTT.

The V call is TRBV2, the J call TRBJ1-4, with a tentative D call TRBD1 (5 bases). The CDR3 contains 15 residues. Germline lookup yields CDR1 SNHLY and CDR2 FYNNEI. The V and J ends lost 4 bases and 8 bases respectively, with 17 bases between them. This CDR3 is CASSGVGAEREKLFF. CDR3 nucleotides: TGTGCCAGCAGTGGGGTTGGGGCGGAAAGGGAAAAACTGTTTTTT.

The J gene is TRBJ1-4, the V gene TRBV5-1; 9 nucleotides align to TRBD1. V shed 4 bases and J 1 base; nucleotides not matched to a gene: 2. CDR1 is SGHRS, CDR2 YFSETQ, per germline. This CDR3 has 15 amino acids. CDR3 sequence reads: CASSTDRGTNEKLFF. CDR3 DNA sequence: TGCGCCAGCAGCACGGACAGGGGAACTAATGAAAAACTGTTTTTT. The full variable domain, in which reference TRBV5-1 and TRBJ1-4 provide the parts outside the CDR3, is KAGVTQTPRYLIKTRGQQVTLSCSPISGHRSVSWYQQTPGQGLQFLFEYFSETQRNKGNFPGRFSGRQFSNSRSEMNVSTLELGDSALYLCASSTDRGTNEKLFFGSGTQLSVL.

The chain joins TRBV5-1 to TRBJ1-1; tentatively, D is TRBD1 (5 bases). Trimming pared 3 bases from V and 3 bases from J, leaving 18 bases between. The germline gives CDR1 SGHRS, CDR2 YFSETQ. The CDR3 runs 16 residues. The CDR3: CASSSDISRQYTEAFF. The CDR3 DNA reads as TGCGCCAGCAGCTCGGACATTTCTAGGCAGTACACTGAAGCTTTCTTT.

The CDR3 sequence: CSVGTPQTTEAFF. DNA of the CDR3: TGCAGCGTTGGGACACCTCAGACCACTGAAGCTTTCTTT. V and J are TRBV29-1 and TRBJ1-1; D perhaps matches TRBD1 (5 bases). This CDR3 is 13 amino acids long. Germline lookup yields CDR1 SQVTM and CDR2 ANQGSEA. With 4 bases removed from V and 4 bases from J, the gap between germline ends came to 13 bases.

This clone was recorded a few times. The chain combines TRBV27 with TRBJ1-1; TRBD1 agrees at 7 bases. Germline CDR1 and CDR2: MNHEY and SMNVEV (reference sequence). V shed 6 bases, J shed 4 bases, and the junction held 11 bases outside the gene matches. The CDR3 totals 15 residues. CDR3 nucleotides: TGTGCCAGCAGCTCCCGACAGGGCTTTAGCACTGAAGCTTTCTTT. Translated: CASSSRQGFSTEAFF.

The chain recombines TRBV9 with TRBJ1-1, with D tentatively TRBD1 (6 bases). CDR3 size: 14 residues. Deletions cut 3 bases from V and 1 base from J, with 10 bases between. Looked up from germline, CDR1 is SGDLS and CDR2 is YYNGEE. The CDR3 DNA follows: TGTGCCAGCAGCGGACGACAGGCGAACACTGAAGCTTTCTTT. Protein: CASSGRQANTEAFF.

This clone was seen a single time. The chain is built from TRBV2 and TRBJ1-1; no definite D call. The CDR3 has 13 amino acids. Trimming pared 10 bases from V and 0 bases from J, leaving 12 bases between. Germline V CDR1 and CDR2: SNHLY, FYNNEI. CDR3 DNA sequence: TGTGCCATCCAATCCCCTATGAACACTGAAGCTTTCTTT. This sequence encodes CAIQSPMNTEAFF.